This TCR beta chain derives from a study of T cell responses to AZD1222 COVID-19 vaccine. Overall study context: Researchers grouped second doses given at about 4 or about 12 weeks into one pool.

The CDR3 spans 15 residues. Germline V gene data show CDR1 as LGHDT and CDR2 as YNNKEL (reference sequence). Trimming cost V 5 bases and J 0 bases; bases outside gene matches: 6. Clones were sequenced by immunoSEQ multiplex PCR, and TCRdb holds only the in-frame ones, with some missing. The table lists around 80,000 clones, roughly 86% of them singletons. Sequencing used peripheral blood, obtained on day 0 of AZD1222 vaccination. The sequence was collected from an adult in good health. V usage is TRBV3-1 (or the pseudogene TRBV3-2) and J usage is TRBJ1-1, with 7 bases fitting TRBD1. The CDR3 sequence is CASSYRQGMNTEAFF. The DNA for the CDR3 is TGTGCCAGCAGCTACAGACAGGGAATGAACACTGAAGCTTTCTTT.